The next 32 T cell receptor beta chains were all read from a single sample in a study of T cell responses to AZD1222 COVID-19 vaccine. Method: immunoSEQ multiplex PCR; TCRdb's copy keeps in-frame clones and lacks some. Seen here are more than 110,000 clones, 70% to 90% observed once, and the top ten hold approximately 6%. The source was peripheral blood, collected on day 0 of AZD1222 vaccination. The receptors shown here come from an adult in good health.

V is TRBV19 and J is TRBJ2-2; the D gene is possibly TRBD2 (5 bases). The CDR3 runs 16 residues. Deletions cut 6 bases from V and 5 bases from J, with 19 bases between. Germline CDR1 reads LNHDA; CDR2 reads SQIVND (reference sequence). CDR3 sequence (DNA): TGTGCCAGTAGCCCATCAATTCACGGCGGGACCGGGGAGCTGTTTTTT. Translated: CASSPSIHGGTGELFF.

This clone is a singleton in its sample. This chain connects TRBV27 to TRBJ2-4; D assignment may be TRBD1 or TRBD2 (5 bases each). The CDR3 consists of 17 residues. Per the germline V gene, CDR1 is MNHEY and CDR2 is SMNVEV (reference sequence). The CDR3: CAYTGHPEESAKNIQYF. DNA of the CDR3: TGTGCTTACACAGGACATCCGGAGGAGTCCGCCAAAAACATTCAGTACTTC.

V gene TRBV5-1 combines with J gene TRBJ2-7, with D unclear. Trimming cost V 2 bases and J 4 bases, with 7 bases left between them. This CDR3 comprises 12 residues. The germline CDR1 and CDR2 sequences are SGHRS and YFSETQ. The CDR3 nucleotides are TGCGCCAGCAGCTTCTTCGGTTACGAGCAGTACTTC. Translation gives CASSFFGYEQYF.

There are a few counts of this clone. J is TRBJ1-2 and V is TRBV14, with 8 bases that match TRBD1. Germline CDR1 SGHDN, CDR2 FVKESK. The CDR3 loop spans 13 amino acids. The J segment lost 6 bases and the V segment lost 4 bases, leaving 4 bases of the junction unmatched. The CDR3 reads CASSRTGGDGYTF. In DNA, the CDR3 is TGTGCCAGCAGCCGTACAGGGGGGGATGGCTACACCTTC.

The rearrangement uses TRBV3-1 (or the pseudogene TRBV3-2) and TRBJ2-1, with 12 bases identical to TRBD2. The CDR3 is 19 amino acids. Germline V gene lookup returns CDR1 LGHDT and CDR2 YNNKEL (reference sequence). V gave up 0 bases and J gave up 6 bases; unmatched junction bases: 12. Here the CDR3 DNA reads TGTGCCAGCAGCCAAGATCATGGCGGCGCGACTAGCGGGAGCAATGAGCAGTTCTTC. Protein product: CASSQDHGGATSGSNEQFF.

The chain recombines TRBV7-2 with TRBJ2-1; 10 bases are shared with TRBD1. Germline values: CDR1 SGHTA, CDR2 FQGNSA. This CDR3 has 16 residues. The V segment lost 4 bases and the J segment 2 bases; nucleotides outside the gene matches: 5. The CDR3 loop is CASSYAGTGAYNEQFF. CDR3 sequence (DNA): TGTGCCAGCAGCTACGCCGGGACAGGGGCCTACAATGAGCAGTTCTTC.

The chain employs TRBV15 and TRBJ1-2, with D perhaps matching TRBD1 (5 bases). This CDR3 comprises 14 residues. V was pared by 0 bases and J by 4 bases, with 9 bases between. CDR1 and CDR2 from the germline V gene are LNHNV and YYDKDF (reference sequence). Here the CDR3 reads CATSRDLGGYGYTF. The CDR3 nucleotides read TGTGCCACCAGCAGAGATTTGGGGGGCTATGGCTACACCTTC.

The V call is TRBV27, the J call TRBJ2-1; TRBD2 aligns across 9 bases. Germline values: CDR1 MNHEY, CDR2 SMNVEV (reference sequence). The CDR3 is made up of 14 amino acids. Trimming at V came to 7 bases and at J to 6 bases, leaving 7 bases not matched to a gene. The CDR3 sequence is CASTLAGSANEQFF. The DNA of the CDR3 is TGTGCCAGCACCCTAGCGGGATCGGCCAATGAGCAGTTCTTC.

The chain couples TRBV5-4 to TRBJ1-4; 7 bases align to TRBD1. V shed 4 bases and J 4 bases; nucleotides not matched to a gene: 10. This CDR3 is built from 16 residues. The germline gives CDR1 SGHNT, CDR2 YYREEE (reference sequence). CDR3 nucleotides: TGTGCCAGCAGCCGATCCGGGACAGCTAATAATGAAAAACTGTTTTTT. It is translated as CASSRSGTANNEKLFF.

The genes are TRBV20-1 and TRBJ2-1; the match to TRBD2 covers 9 bases. This CDR3 contains 13 residues. Germline loops: CDR1 DFQATT, CDR2 SNEGSKA (reference sequence). The ends lost 3 bases at V and 6 bases at J; junction bases unmatched: 3. This CDR3 reads CSASLAGSNEQFF. In nucleotides, the CDR3 is TGCAGTGCTAGTCTAGCGGGATCCAATGAGCAGTTCTTC.

V is TRBV5-6 and J is TRBJ1-1; TRBD1 matches at 8 bases. The CDR3 consists of 15 residues. Trimming at V came to 4 bases and at J to 5 bases, leaving 10 bases not matched to a gene. Per germline, CDR1 SGHDT and CDR2 YYEEEE. CDR3 loop: CASSPRTGRVTEAFF. CDR3 DNA sequence: TGTGCCAGCAGCCCGAGGACAGGGAGGGTAACTGAAGCTTTCTTT.

The rearrangement joins TRBV4-3 to TRBJ1-1; D perhaps matches TRBD1 (6 bases). The germline V and J ends were trimmed by 0 bases and 4 bases, with 15 bases remaining between them. CDR1 and CDR2 (germline): LGHNA, YSLEER. The CDR3 is made up of 16 amino acids. The CDR3 coding sequence is TGCGCCAGCAGCCAAGATACGGGGGGCCGCCGCACTGAAGCTTTCTTT. Amino acid sequence: CASSQDTGGRRTEAFF.

The chain couples TRBV21-1 to TRBJ2-6; TRBD2, as called in the table, went unchecked against the DNA. TRBV21-1 is an annotated pseudogene. The CDR3 runs 15 residues. The CDR3 here is CASPGEGTGANVLTF. Written as DNA, the CDR3 is TGTGCCAGCCCAGGGGAGGGGACCGGGGCCAACGTCCTGACTTTC.

This clone appeared once. V and J are TRBV12-3 or TRBV12-4 and TRBJ1-2; possible D gene TRBD1, 5 bases. The CDR3 contains 12 residues. The ends were cut back, 7 bases at V and 4 bases at J, with 10 bases in the middle. CDR3 coding DNA: TGTGCCAGCAATTGGGGGAGCTATGGCTACACCTTC. Its translation: CASNWGSYGYTF.

In nucleotides, the CDR3 is TGTGCCAGCAGCTTAGAGGGTAGGCAGACCTACGAGCAGTACTTC. Translation: CASSLEGRQTYEQYF. The chain employs TRBV7-2 and TRBJ2-7; D remains ambiguous. The V end was cut by 1 base, the J end by 2 bases, with 12 bases between. This CDR3 has 15 amino acids. Germline V lookup: CDR1 SGHTA, CDR2 FQGNSA.

This chain links TRBV28 with TRBJ2-2, with a tentative D call TRBD2 (7 bases). The CDR3 loop spans 15 amino acids. The V end lost 5 bases, the J end lost 7 bases, and 17 bases lay between the germline ends. Germline loops: CDR1 MDHEN, CDR2 SYDVKM. This CDR3 is CASSLLGGRNGELFF. The CDR3 nucleotides read TGTGCCAGCAGTCTCTTGGGGGGGCGCAACGGGGAGCTGTTTTTT.

The genes are TRBV28 and TRBJ2-7, with D maybe TRBD2 (5 bases). V was shortened by 8 bases and J by 5 bases, with 16 bases between the two germline ends. The germline V gene encodes CDR1 MDHEN and CDR2 SYDVKM. The CDR3 loop spans 13 amino acids. The CDR3 sequence is CASLTEGSNEQYF. The CDR3 bases are TGTGCCAGCCTCACCGAGGGATCTAACGAGCAGTACTTC.

The chain has TRBV27 and TRBJ1-5; D gene ambiguous. V dropped 5 bases and J dropped 2 bases, with 10 bases sitting between them. The CDR3 covers 14 residues. Germline values: CDR1 MNHEY, CDR2 SMNVEV (reference sequence). The CDR3 region has the DNA TGTGCCAGCAGTCCAACGGACGGCAATCAGCCCCAGCATTTT. Amino acids: CASSPTDGNQPQHF.

V usage is TRBV11-2 and J usage is TRBJ2-5; 10 nucleotides line up with TRBD2. This CDR3 is built from 16 residues. Germline V gene sequence: CDR1 SGHAT, CDR2 FQNNGV. Trimming took 1 base from V and 4 from J; bases not matched to a gene: 6. CDR3: CASSLVTSGKGETQYF. DNA of the CDR3: TGTGCCAGCAGCTTAGTTACTAGCGGGAAAGGAGAGACCCAGTACTTC.

The chain has TRBV30 and TRBJ1-6; TRBD1 might be the D (6 bases). CDR1 is GTSNPN, CDR2 SVGIG, per germline (reference sequence). V shed 2 bases and J shed 4 bases, with 15 bases lying between them. The CDR3 spans 16 residues. The CDR3 nucleotides read TGTGCCTGGAGTCGGGGGGCACTTTCTTATAATTCACCCCTCCACTTT. Protein product: CAWSRGALSYNSPLHF.

The chain recombines TRBV6-4 with TRBJ2-2; D may be TRBD2 (6 bases). Germline lookup yields CDR1 MRHNA and CDR2 SNTAGT. This CDR3 spans 13 amino acids. V was shortened by 2 bases and J by 6 bases, with 7 bases between the two germline ends. CDR3 DNA sequence: TGTGCCAGCAGTGACGGGGAGGCCGGGGAGCTGTTTTTT. Protein sequence: CASSDGEAGELFF.

This sequence joins TRBV6-6 and TRBJ2-3; 10 nucleotides align to TRBD1. CDR1 MNHNY and CDR2 SVGAGI come from the germline V gene (reference sequence). The CDR3 is 16 residues long. After removal of 6 bases from V and 4 bases from J, the junction contained 10 bases not matched to a gene. CDR3 sequence (DNA): TGTGCCAGCAGCCGGATGGGACAGGGGAGACCAGATACGCAGTATTTT. As protein: CASSRMGQGRPDTQYF.

This chain connects TRBV4-2 to TRBJ2-1, with 8 bases matching TRBD1. The V segment lost 0 bases and the J segment 10 bases; nucleotides outside the gene matches: 2. The CDR3 runs to 13 residues. Per the germline V gene, CDR1 is LGHNA and CDR2 is YNFKEQ. The CDR3 sequence is CASSQDRDREQFF. The CDR3 DNA follows: TGTGCCAGCAGCCAAGATCGGGACAGGGAGCAGTTCTTC.

This clone was seen a few times. This chain connects TRBV28 to TRBJ2-7, with TRBD1 matching 7 bases. Trimming took 5 bases from V and 2 from J; bases not matched to a gene: 3. In germline, CDR1 is MDHEN, CDR2 SYDVKM. The CDR3 has 13 residues. CDR3 sequence: CASSPTGTYEQYF. The CDR3 DNA is TGTGCCAGCAGTCCGACAGGGACCTACGAGCAGTACTTC.

V is TRBV19 and J is TRBJ1-6, with D uncertain. This CDR3 has 15 amino acids. V was pared by 3 bases and J by 10 bases, with 16 bases between. CDR1 and CDR2 (germline): LNHDA, SQIVND (reference sequence). The CDR3 region is CASSMRVGGLSPLHF. The CDR3 DNA reads TGTGCCAGTAGTATGAGGGTTGGCGGTCTATCACCCCTCCACTTT.

The chain uses TRBV12-3 or TRBV12-4 and TRBJ1-6; the D gene is possibly TRBD1 (5 bases). There are 13 residues in the CDR3. V gave up 0 bases and J gave up 10 bases, with 7 bases separating them. The CDR3 region is CASSLAQGSPLHF. The CDR3 bases are TGTGCCAGCAGTTTAGCGCAGGGCTCACCCCTCCACTTT.

The chain joins TRBV5-4 to TRBJ2-5, with D hard to call. Germline CDR1 and CDR2: SGHNT and YYREEE (reference sequence). The CDR3 loop spans 13 amino acids. V was clipped by 0 bases and J by 5 bases, with 8 bases between them. DNA of the CDR3: TGTGCCAGCAGCTTGGACAGATCGGAGACCCAGTACTTC. This gives the protein CASSLDRSETQYF.

This chain links TRBV3-1 (or the pseudogene TRBV3-2) with TRBJ2-7, with 10 nucleotides matching TRBD1. The CDR3 is made up of 15 amino acids. Germline V gene lookup returns CDR1 LGHDT and CDR2 YNNKEL (reference sequence). V lost 3 bases, J lost 4 bases, and 6 bases stayed unmatched. CDR3 amino acids: CASSQETGGRYEQYF. CDR3 sequence (DNA): TGTGCCAGCAGCCAGGAGACAGGGGGCCGGTACGAGCAGTACTTC.

The rearrangement joins TRBV2 to TRBJ1-5; D unresolved. Trimming removed 3 bases at V and 2 bases at J, with 11 bases between. Germline V gene data show CDR1 as SNHLY and CDR2 as FYNNEI. This CDR3 contains 15 residues. CDR3: CASSERRVGNQPQHF. Written as DNA, the CDR3 is TGTGCCAGCAGTGAGAGGAGGGTAGGCAATCAGCCCCAGCATTTT.

The chain combines TRBV24-1 with TRBJ2-7; D is unclear. Germline lookup yields CDR1 KGHDR and CDR2 SFDVKD. Trimming removed 3 bases at V and 6 bases at J, with 11 bases between. CDR3 length equals 13 residues. Written as DNA, the CDR3 is TGTGCCACCAGTGATACCGGGTCCGCCGAGCAGTACTTC. This gives the protein CATSDTGSAEQYF.

This clone was seen a single time. The CDR3 DNA follows: TGTGCCAGCAGTCCACTCCTAAATCAGCCCCAGCATTTT. Its translation is CASSPLLNQPQHF. The chain employs TRBV12-3 or TRBV12-4 and TRBJ1-5; D is uncertain. Trimming stripped 5 bases from V and 4 bases from J, with 9 bases between. This CDR3 has 13 residues.

The V and J genes are TRBV3-1 (or the pseudogene TRBV3-2) and TRBJ1-1; D might be TRBD1 (5 bases). From germline, CDR1 is LGHDT and CDR2 YNNKEL (reference sequence). The CDR3 is 15 amino acids. V lost 6 bases and J lost 6, with 20 bases in between. The CDR3, as DNA: TGTGCCAGCAGTTTAAGGGCCGTTGGGGGGGCTGAAGCTTTCTTT. This gives the protein CASSLRAVGGAEAFF.